The 3 T cell receptor beta chains reported below all come from one sample, sequenced in a study of early stage breast cancer tumors. Produced via immunoSEQ multiplex PCR; TCRdb's table is partial and in-frame only. There are 25,000 to 30,000 clones in the sample; 80% occur only once, and 10% to 15% lies in the top ten. Sequenced: blood. The source of these receptors is a person aged 55-75 years with breast cancer.

This clone is labeled medium-sized. V gene TRBV7-2 combines with J gene TRBJ2-2; tentative D call: TRBD1 (5 bases). The length of the CDR3 is 13 residues. V was cut by 1 base and J by 6 bases, with 6 bases left in between. In germline, CDR1 is SGHTA, CDR2 FQGNSA. The CDR3: CASSLDRPGELFF. The CDR3 DNA sequence: TGTGCCAGCAGCTTAGACAGGCCCGGGGAGCTGTTTTTT.

V is TRBV30 and J is TRBJ2-7, with 10 positions matching TRBD1. The CDR3 has 16 residues. Trimming at V came to 3 bases and at J to 4 bases, leaving 12 bases not matched to a gene. Germline-derived CDR1 and CDR2 are GTSNPN and SVGIG (reference sequence). The CDR3 DNA sequence: TGTGCCTGGAGGATCCCAGGGGACAGGGGAATATACGAGCAGTACTTC. Translating gives CAWRIPGDRGIYEQYF.

This chain uses TRBV7-8 with TRBJ2-7; 11 bases are a match to TRBD2. Trimming at V came to 5 bases and at J to 4 bases, leaving 7 bases not matched to a gene. CDR1 and CDR2 from the germline V gene are SGHVS and FQNEAQ. There are 15 residues in the CDR3. The CDR3 DNA follows: TGTGCCAGCAGCGCCACCGGGACTAGCGGTTACGAGCAGTACTTC. This translates into CASSATGTSGYEQYF.